This T cell receptor (beta chain) was recorded in a study of blood T cell repertoires in COVID-19. As handled by the study authors: Nucleated cell counts were estimated from reference gene primer amplification. Method: immunoSEQ multiplex PCR; TCRdb's copy keeps in-frame clones and lacks some. That table is the source of V, J and clone size, and D and trimming were worked out from the DNA. This sample carries roughly 230,000 clones, roughly 81% of them seen once, and the ten largest clones take about 4%. The junction had 5 bases not matched to a gene; V was cut back by 6 bases and J by 4 bases. The germline CDR1 and CDR2 sequences are SNHLY and FYNNEI. The CDR3 is made up of 14 amino acids. This clone was counted only a few times.

Source material: peripheral blood. The chain carries TRBV2 and TRBJ1-2; 10 bases map to TRBD1. The clonotype was recovered from a man aged 50 to 59 with acute or convalescent COVID-19. The CDR3 bases are TGTGCCAGCAGCGAAAGGGACAGGGGCTATGGCTACACCTTC. Translation gives CASSERDRGYGYTF.